This T cell receptor beta chain was captured by sequencing in a study of shared clonotypes between healthy human individuals. At the level of the study: Per donor, CD8 memory used one plate, CD8 naive used two, CD4 memory used three and CD4 naive used three.

Germline lookup yields CDR1 SGHRS and CDR2 YFSETQ. CDR3 length: 15 amino acids. Trimming removed 0 bases from V and 0 bases from J, with 4 bases in between. Libraries were prepared by immunoSEQ multiplex PCR; TCRdb keeps only in-frame clonotypes and omits some of them. The sample carries 2,500,000 or so clones, 80% to 95% recorded once. The study's findings and limits: Naive subsets tended to show greater estimated richness than memory subsets.

A remark on this clone: The target antigen is unknown. In the same sample, other DNA sequences code for this CDR3.

Sequencing was carried out using naive CD4+ T cells from PBMCs. Subset: CD45RA+ positively selected. The chain carries TRBV5-1 and TRBJ2-6, with D hard to call. This receptor was identified in a man between 18 and 35 years old in good health. Some clones in this sample may be carry-over from other donors' samples. The CDR3 sequence is CASSLGSSGANVLTF. The DNA for the CDR3 is TGCGCCAGCAGCTTGGGGAGCTCTGGGGCCAACGTCCTGACTTTC.